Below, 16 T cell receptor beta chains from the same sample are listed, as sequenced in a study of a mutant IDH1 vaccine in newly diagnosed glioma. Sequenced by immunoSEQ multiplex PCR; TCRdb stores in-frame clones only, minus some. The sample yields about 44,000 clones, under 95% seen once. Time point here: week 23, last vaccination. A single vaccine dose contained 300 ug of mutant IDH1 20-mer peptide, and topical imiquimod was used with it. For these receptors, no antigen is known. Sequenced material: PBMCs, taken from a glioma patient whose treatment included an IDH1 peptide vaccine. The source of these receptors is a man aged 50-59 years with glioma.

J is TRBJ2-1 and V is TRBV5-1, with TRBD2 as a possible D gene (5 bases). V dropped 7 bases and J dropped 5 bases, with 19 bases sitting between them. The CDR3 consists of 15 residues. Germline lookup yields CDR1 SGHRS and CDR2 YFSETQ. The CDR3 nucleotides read TGCGCCAGCCTGAGGGAGCCACAAGGGAACAATGAGCAGTTCTTC. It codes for CASLREPQGNNEQFF. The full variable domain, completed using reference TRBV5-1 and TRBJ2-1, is KAGVTQTPRYLIKTRGQQVTLSCSPISGHRSVSWYQQTPGQGLQFLFEYFSETQRNKGNFPGRFSGRQFSNSRSEMNVSTLELGDSALYLCASLREPQGNNEQFFGPGTRLTVL.

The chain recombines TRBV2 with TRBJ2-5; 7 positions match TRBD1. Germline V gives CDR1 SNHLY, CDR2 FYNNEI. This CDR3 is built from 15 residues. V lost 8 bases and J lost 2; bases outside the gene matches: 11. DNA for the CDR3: TGTGCCAGCGGGAGCACAGGGGCGATTCAAGAGACCCAGTACTTC. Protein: CASGSTGAIQETQYF.

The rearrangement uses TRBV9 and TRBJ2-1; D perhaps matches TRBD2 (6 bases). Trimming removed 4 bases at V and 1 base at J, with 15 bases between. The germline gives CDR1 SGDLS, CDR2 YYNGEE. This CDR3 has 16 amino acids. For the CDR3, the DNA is TGTGCCAGCAGCCCAGGTACTAGCCGGTCCTACAATGAGCAGTTCTTC. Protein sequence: CASSPGTSRSYNEQFF.

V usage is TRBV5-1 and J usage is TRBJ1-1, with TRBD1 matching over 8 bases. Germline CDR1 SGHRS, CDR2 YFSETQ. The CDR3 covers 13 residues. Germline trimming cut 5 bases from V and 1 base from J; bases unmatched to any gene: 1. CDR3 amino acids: CASRGTGNTEAFF. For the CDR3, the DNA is TGCGCCAGCAGAGGGACAGGGAACACTGAAGCTTTCTTT.

CDR3: CASSRSEGVEKLFF. The CDR3, as DNA: TGTGCCAGTAGTAGATCGGAAGGAGTAGAAAAACTGTTTTTT. The chain carries TRBV19 and TRBJ1-4; unclear D gene. V dropped 4 bases and J dropped 8 bases, with 14 bases sitting between them. Per germline, CDR1 LNHDA and CDR2 SQIVND (reference sequence). The CDR3 totals 14 residues.

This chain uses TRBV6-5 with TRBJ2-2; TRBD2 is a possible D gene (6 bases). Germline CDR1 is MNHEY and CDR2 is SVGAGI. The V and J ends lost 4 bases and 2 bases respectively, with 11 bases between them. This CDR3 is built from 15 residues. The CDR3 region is CASSSGEINTGELFF. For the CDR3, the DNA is TGTGCCAGCAGTTCGGGAGAAATAAACACCGGGGAGCTGTTTTTT.

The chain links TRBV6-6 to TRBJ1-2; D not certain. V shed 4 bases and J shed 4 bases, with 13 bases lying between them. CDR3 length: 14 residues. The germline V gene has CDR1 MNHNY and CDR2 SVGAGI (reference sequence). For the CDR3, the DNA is TGTGCCAGCAGTTCAACGTCTCAGGCCTATGGCTACACCTTC. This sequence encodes CASSSTSQAYGYTF.

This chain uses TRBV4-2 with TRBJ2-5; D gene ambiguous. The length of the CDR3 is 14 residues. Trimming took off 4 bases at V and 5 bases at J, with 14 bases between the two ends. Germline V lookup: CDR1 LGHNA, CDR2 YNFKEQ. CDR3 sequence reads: CASSRSEVEETQYF. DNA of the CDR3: TGTGCCAGCAGCCGATCCGAGGTGGAGGAGACCCAGTACTTC.

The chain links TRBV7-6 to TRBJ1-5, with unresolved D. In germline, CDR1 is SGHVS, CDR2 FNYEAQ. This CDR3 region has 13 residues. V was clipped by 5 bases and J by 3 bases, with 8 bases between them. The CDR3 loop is CASSGQDNQPQHF. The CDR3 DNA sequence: TGTGCCAGCAGCGGGCAGGACAATCAGCCCCAGCATTTT.

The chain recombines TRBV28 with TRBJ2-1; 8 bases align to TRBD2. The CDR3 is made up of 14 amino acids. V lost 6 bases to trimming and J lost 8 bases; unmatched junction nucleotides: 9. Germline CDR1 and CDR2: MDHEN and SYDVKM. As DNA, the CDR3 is TGTGCCAGCAGCCGGGGGGGGCCAGTCGATGAGCAGTTCTTC. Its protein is CASSRGGPVDEQFF.

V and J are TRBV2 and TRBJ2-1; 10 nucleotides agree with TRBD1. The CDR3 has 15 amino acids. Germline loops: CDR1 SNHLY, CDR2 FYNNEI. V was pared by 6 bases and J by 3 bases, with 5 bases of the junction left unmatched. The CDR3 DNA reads TGTGCCAGCAGATTCGACAGGGGGCACTACAATGAGCAGTTCTTC. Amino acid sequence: CASRFDRGHYNEQFF.

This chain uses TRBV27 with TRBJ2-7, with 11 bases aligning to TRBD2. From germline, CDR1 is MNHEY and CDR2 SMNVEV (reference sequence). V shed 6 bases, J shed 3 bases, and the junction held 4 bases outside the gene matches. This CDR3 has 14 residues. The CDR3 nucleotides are TGTGCCAGCAGCCCGGGACTAGCGGACTACGAGCAGTACTTC. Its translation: CASSPGLADYEQYF.

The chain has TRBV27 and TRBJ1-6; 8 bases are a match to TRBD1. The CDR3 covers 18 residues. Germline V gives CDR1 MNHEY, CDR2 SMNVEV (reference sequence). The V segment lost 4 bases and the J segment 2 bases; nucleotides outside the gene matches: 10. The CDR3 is CASSWTGQGGAYNSPLHF. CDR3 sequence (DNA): TGTGCCAGCAGTTGGACTGGACAGGGTGGGGCCTATAATTCACCCCTCCACTTT.

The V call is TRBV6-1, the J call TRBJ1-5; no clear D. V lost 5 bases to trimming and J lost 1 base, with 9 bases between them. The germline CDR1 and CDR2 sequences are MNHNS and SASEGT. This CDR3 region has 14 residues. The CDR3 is CASSREVSNQPQHF. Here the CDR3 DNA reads TGTGCCAGCAGTAGGGAAGTAAGCAATCAGCCCCAGCATTTT.

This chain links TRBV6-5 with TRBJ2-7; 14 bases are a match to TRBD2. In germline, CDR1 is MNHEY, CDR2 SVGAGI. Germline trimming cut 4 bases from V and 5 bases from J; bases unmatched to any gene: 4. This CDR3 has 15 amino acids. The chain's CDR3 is CASSLGLAGVNEQYF. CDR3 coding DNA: TGTGCCAGCAGTTTGGGACTAGCGGGAGTGAACGAGCAGTACTTC.

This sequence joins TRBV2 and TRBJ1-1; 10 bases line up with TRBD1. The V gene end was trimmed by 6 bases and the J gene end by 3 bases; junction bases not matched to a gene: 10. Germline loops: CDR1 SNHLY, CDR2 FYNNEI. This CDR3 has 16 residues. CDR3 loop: CASRRSGGQGHTEAFF. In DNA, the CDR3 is TGTGCCAGCAGACGCAGCGGGGGACAGGGGCACACTGAAGCTTTCTTT.